Listed below are T cell receptor beta chains from one sample, sequenced in a study of shared clonotypes between healthy human individuals. Assay: immunoSEQ multiplex PCR; the TCRdb copy retains only in-frame clones and omits some. The profile covers under 1,100,000 clones, with roughly 74% appearing a single time and 0.5% to 0.65% taken by the ten largest. The material sequenced was memory CD4+ T cells from PBMCs. These receptors came from a man between 18 and 35 years old in good health. Some clones in this sample may be carry-over from other donors' samples. Each CDR3 is given with its conserved first and last residue. D genes are given only for firm matches. Size values are once, few and many counts, or a class for expanded clones, and some rows have none.

TRBV7-9	NA	TRBJ1-1	NA	TGTGCCAGCAGCTCCGCCCAGAACACTGAAGCTTTCTTT	CASSSAQNTEAFF
TRBV7-9	NA	TRBJ1-4	once	TGTGCCAGCAGCTTAGCAGGGGGAATTGAAAAACTGTTTTTT	CASSLAGGIEKLFF
TRBV9	NA	TRBJ1-1	few	TGTGCCAGCAGCGTAGTGGACAGCTTAGGCGTCACTGAAGCTTTCTTT	CASSVVDSLGVTEAFF
TRBV4-2	TRBD2	TRBJ2-1	once	TGTGCCAGCAGCCAAGGACTAGCGGGTAATAATGAGCAGTTCTTC	CASSQGLAGNNEQFF
TRBV5-1	TRBD2	TRBJ2-7	NA	TGCGCCAGCAGCGCAGATAGCGGGATGAGCTACGAGCAGTACTTC	CASSADSGMSYEQYF
TRBV27	NA	TRBJ1-2	NA	TGTGCCAGCAGCCCAATGGCTTATCTTAACTATGGCTACACCTTC	CASSPMAYLNYGYTF
TRBV28	NA	TRBJ1-2	NA	TGTGCCAGCAGTTTTAGGAGGGCATCTTATGGCTACACCTTC	CASSFRRASYGYTF
TRBV28	NA	TRBJ2-7	NA	TGTGCCAGCACCCCCAGTCTGGGAAGCTCGGGGCAGTACTTC	CASTPSLGSSGQYF
TRBV2	TRBD1	TRBJ1-5	few	TGTGCCAGCAGTGATTCGACAGGGTTTGGCAATCAGCCCCAGCATTTT	CASSDSTGFGNQPQHF
TRBV7-8	NA	TRBJ2-3	NA	TGTGCCAGCAGCTTAGTACTAGACCTCGCGGATACGCAGTATTTT	CASSLVLDLADTQYF
TRBV27	NA	TRBJ2-7	NA	TGTGCCAGCAGTTTAGGGCAGGGTCACAGCTACGAGCAGTACTTC	CASSLGQGHSYEQYF
TRBV27	TRBD1	TRBJ1-5	NA	TGTGCCAGCAAAATAGGACAGGGACGGATACGCAATCAGCCCCAGCATTTT	CASKIGQGRIRNQPQHF
TRBV5-6	NA	TRBJ2-3	NA	TGTGCCAGCAGCTCAGCAAGCACAGATACGCAGTATTTT	CASSSASTDTQYF
TRBV15	TRBD2	TRBJ2-7	NA	TGTGCCACCAGCAGAGGGGGAGGGGCCTACGAGCAGTACTTC	CATSRGGGAYEQYF
TRBV2	TRBD1	TRBJ1-2	NA	TGTGCCAGCAGTGGTTCAGGGGGTAGGTCCGTTGGCTACACCTTC	CASSGSGGRSVGYTF
TRBV5-1	TRBD2	TRBJ2-7	once	TGCGCCAGCAGCTCCGGGAGTACTAGCGCCTACTACGAGCAGTACTTC	CASSSGSTSAYYEQYF
TRBV7-9	NA	TRBJ1-2	NA	TGTGCCAGCAGCTTACAGTCAGTGGATGGCTACACCTTC	CASSLQSVDGYTF
TRBV7-9	TRBD1	TRBJ1-1	NA	TGTGCCAGCAGCTTAATTAGGGGGACAGGGGGCCTGGGCACTGAAGCTTTCTTT	CASSLIRGTGGLGTEAFF
TRBV5-1	NA	TRBJ1-1	NA	TGCGCCAGCAGCTTGGACAGTCAGAACACTGAAGCTTTCTTT	CASSLDSQNTEAFF
TRBV4-2	TRBD1	TRBJ2-7	NA	TGTGCCAGCAGCCCTCAGGGACAGCTCCTAAATGAGCAGTACTTC	CASSPQGQLLNEQYF
TRBV29-1	TRBD1	TRBJ2-1	few	TGCAGCGTTGCAGGGCAGGGGGCAGTTGGTGAGCAGTTCTTC	CSVAGQGAVGEQFF
TRBV14	TRBD2	TRBJ2-7	NA	TGTGCCAGCAGCCAAGGGGCGGGAGGGGCCTACGAGCAGTACTTC	CASSQGAGGAYEQYF
TRBV5-6	NA	TRBJ1-2	many	TGTGCCAGCAGCTCCTTAACAGGAGGCTACACCTTC	CASSSLTGGYTF
TRBV6-1	TRBD1	TRBJ2-7	NA	TGTGCCAGCACCTCCGGGACAGGCTCCGAGCAGTACTTC	CASTSGTGSEQYF
TRBV29-1	TRBD2	TRBJ2-7	NA	TGCAGCGTAGTAGCGGGAGGCCGTCAGGAGCAGTACTTC	CSVVAGGRQEQYF
TRBV7-9	NA	TRBJ2-5	NA	TGTGCCAGCAGCTTAAACTCCATAGGGACCCAGTACTTC	CASSLNSIGTQYF
TRBV7-3	NA	TRBJ1-2	NA	TGTGCCAGCAGCTTGAATGATGGGGCCGCTCTTACCTTC	CASSLNDGAALTF
TRBV4-2	NA	TRBJ2-3	NA	TGTGCCAGCAGCCAAGGCAATCCTAGCACAGATACGCAGTATTTT	CASSQGNPSTDTQYF
TRBV7-2	NA	TRBJ2-6	many	TGTGCCAGCAGTCGGGACTCTGGGGCCAACGTCCTGACTTTC	CASSRDSGANVLTF
TRBV7-9	NA	TRBJ1-1	many	TGTGCCAGCAGCTTAGCGCTTGGTAACACTGAAGCTTTCTTT	CASSLALGNTEAFF
TRBV18	NA	TRBJ1-5	NA	TGTGCCAGCTCCCTGGTGGGGGGTTTCAATCAGCCCCAGCATTTT	CASSLVGGFNQPQHF
TRBV7-9	NA	TRBJ2-7	NA	TGTGCCAGCAGCTTAGGAGGGGGAGACGAGCAGTACTTC	CASSLGGGDEQYF
TRBV2	NA	TRBJ2-7	NA	TGTGCCAGCAGCCCCTTAGGGTCCGTCAGAGCTCTCGAGCAGTACTTC	CASSPLGSVRALEQYF
TRBV5-4	TRBD2	TRBJ2-5	NA	TGTGCCAGCCGAACCGGGACTAGCGGGAGGGCAGAGGAGACCCAGTACTTC	CASRTGTSGRAEETQYF
TRBV5-6	TRBD1	TRBJ1-3	NA	TGTGCCAGCAGCTTGAGGGGGCCTGGAAACACCATATATTTT	CASSLRGPGNTIYF
TRBV2	TRBD1	TRBJ2-1	NA	TGTGCCAGTTGGCCGGGACAGGGGGTTAGTGAGCAGTTCTTC	CASWPGQGVSEQFF
TRBV18	NA	TRBJ1-3	few	TGTGCCAGCTCGGGGACCGATGGAAACACCATATATTTT	CASSGTDGNTIYF
TRBV6-1	NA	TRBJ2-1	NA	TGTGCCAGCAGTGAAGTTTGGAATTTTGGGGAGCAGTTCTTC	CASSEVWNFGEQFF
TRBV4-2	NA	TRBJ1-3	few	TGTGCCAGCAGCCAAGATCGTACACATTCTGGAAACACCATATATTTT	CASSQDRTHSGNTIYF
TRBV5-5	TRBD1	TRBJ2-2	NA	TGTGCCAGCAGGCCCAGGGGGTCGTATGACACCGGGGAGCTGTTTTTT	CASRPRGSYDTGELFF
TRBV5-6	TRBD1	TRBJ2-7	NA	TGTGCCAGCAGCTCAACCGGGACAGGGGTGGTAGGCGAGCAGTACTTC	CASSSTGTGVVGEQYF
TRBV5-1	NA	TRBJ2-5	once	TGCGCCAGCAGCGCAACGGGACAAGAGCAAGAGACCCAGTACTTC	CASSATGQEQETQYF